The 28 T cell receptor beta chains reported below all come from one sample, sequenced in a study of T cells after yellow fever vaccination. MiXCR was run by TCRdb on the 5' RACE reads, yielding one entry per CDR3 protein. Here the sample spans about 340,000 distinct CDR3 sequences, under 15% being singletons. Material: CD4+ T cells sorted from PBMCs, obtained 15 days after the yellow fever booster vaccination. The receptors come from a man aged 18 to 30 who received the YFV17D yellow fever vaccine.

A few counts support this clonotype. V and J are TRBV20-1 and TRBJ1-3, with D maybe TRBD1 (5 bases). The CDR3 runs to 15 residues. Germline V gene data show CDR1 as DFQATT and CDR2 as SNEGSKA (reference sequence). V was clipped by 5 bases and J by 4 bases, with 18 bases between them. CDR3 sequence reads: CSALGVNLSGNTIYF. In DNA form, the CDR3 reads TGCAGTGCTCTGGGGGTAAACCTCTCCGGAAACACCATATATTTT.

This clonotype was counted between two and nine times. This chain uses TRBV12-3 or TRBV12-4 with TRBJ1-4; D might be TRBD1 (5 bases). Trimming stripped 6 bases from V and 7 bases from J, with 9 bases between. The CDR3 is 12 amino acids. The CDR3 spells CASRVRGEKLFF. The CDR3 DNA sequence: TGTGCCAGCAGAGTAAGGGGTGAAAAACTGTTTTTT.

CDR3 DNA: TGTGCCAGCAGTTTCCCCAACAGGGAGGGAGATACGCAGTATTTT. Amino acid sequence: CASSFPNREGDTQYF. This chain links TRBV28 with TRBJ2-3, with a tentative D call TRBD2 (7 bases). Per the germline V gene, CDR1 is MDHEN and CDR2 is SYDVKM. The V gene lost 3 bases and the J gene lost 5 bases, with 15 bases spanning the gap. CDR3 size: 15 residues.

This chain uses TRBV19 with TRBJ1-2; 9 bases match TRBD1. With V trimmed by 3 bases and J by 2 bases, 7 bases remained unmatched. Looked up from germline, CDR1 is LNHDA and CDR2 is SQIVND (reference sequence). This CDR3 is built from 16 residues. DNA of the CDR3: TGTGCCAGTAGTATGGGGGGTACAGGGGGCAACTATGGCTACACCTTC. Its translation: CASSMGGTGGNYGYTF.

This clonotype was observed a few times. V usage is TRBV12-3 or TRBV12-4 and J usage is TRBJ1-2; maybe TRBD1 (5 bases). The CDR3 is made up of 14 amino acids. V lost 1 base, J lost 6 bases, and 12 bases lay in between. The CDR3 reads CASSLDRGKNGYTF. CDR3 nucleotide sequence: TGTGCCAGCAGTTTAGATCGGGGGAAAAATGGCTACACCTTC.

CDR3 nucleotides: TGCGCCAGCAGTGTACTCCGCGGGGGGGCCTCCTACAATGAGCAGTTCTTC. This translates into CASSVLRGGASYNEQFF. This chain links TRBV10-2 with TRBJ2-1, with TRBD2 matching over 9 bases. The CDR3 runs 17 residues. After removal of 4 bases from V and 0 bases from J, the junction contained 7 bases not matched to a gene. The germline V gene has CDR1 WSHSY and CDR2 SAAADI.

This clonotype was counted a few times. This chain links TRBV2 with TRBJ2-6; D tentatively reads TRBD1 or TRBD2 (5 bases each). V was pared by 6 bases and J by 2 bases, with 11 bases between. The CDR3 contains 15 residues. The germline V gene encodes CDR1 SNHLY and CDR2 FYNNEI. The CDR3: CASRSWGTGANVLTF. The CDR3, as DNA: TGTGCCAGCAGATCGTGGGGGACTGGGGCCAACGTCCTGACTTTC.

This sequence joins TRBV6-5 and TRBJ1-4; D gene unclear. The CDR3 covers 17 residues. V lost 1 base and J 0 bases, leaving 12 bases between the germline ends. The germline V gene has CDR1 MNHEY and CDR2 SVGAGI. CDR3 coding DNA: TGTGCCAGCAGTTACTACGAAATCGGTGCAACTAATGAAAAACTGTTTTTT. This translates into CASSYYEIGATNEKLFF.

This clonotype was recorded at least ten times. CDR3 sequence (DNA): TGCGCCAGCAGCTTGGGAGGGGGTCTCCAAGAGACCCAGTACTTC. Its translation is CASSLGGGLQETQYF. The chain carries TRBV5-1 and TRBJ2-5, with a weak D call TRBD1 (6 bases). Per the germline V gene, CDR1 is SGHRS and CDR2 is YFSETQ. This CDR3 contains 15 residues. Deletions cut 0 bases from V and 1 base from J, with 10 bases between.

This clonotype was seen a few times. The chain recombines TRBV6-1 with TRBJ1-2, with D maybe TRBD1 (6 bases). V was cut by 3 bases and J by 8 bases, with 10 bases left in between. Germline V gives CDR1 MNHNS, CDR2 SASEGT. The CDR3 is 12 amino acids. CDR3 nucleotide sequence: TGTGCCAGCAGTGAGTCAGGGGAAGGCTACACCTTC. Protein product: CASSESGEGYTF.

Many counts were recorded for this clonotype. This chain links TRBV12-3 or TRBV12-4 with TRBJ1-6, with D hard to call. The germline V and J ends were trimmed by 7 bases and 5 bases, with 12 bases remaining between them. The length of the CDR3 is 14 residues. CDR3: CASTPTAHNSPLHF. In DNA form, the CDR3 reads TGTGCCAGCACTCCGACCGCACATAATTCACCCCTCCACTTT.

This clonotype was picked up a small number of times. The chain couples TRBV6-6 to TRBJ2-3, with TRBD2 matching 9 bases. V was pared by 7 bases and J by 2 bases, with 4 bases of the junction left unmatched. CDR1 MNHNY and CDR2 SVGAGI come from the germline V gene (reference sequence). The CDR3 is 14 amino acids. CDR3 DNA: TGTGCCAGCAAGGCGGGGGGGACCACAGATACGCAGTATTTT. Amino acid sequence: CASKAGGTTDTQYF.

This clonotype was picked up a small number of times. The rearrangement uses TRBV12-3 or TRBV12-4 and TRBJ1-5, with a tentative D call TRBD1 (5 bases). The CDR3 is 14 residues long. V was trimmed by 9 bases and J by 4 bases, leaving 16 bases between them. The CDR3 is CASRLDSANQPQHF. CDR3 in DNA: TGTGCCAGTCGGCTAGACAGCGCAAATCAGCCCCAGCATTTT.

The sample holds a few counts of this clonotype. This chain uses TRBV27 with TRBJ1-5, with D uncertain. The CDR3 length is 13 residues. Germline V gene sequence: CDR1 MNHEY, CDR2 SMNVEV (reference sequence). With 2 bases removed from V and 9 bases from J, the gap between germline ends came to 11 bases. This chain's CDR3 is CASSLGWEMPQHF. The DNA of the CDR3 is TGTGCCAGCAGTTTAGGGTGGGAAATGCCCCAGCATTTT.

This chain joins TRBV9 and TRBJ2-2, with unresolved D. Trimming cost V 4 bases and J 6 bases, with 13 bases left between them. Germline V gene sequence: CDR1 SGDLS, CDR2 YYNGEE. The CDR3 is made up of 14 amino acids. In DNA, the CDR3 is TGTGCCAGCAGCCCCCAACTCTCGCCCGGGGAGCTGTTTTTT. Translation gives CASSPQLSPGELFF.

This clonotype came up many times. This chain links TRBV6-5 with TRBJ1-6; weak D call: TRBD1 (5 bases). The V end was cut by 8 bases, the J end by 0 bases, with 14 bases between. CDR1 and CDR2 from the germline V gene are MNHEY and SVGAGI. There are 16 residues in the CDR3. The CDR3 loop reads CASHRGWPSYNSPLHF. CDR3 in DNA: TGTGCCAGCCATCGGGGGTGGCCCTCCTATAATTCACCCCTCCACTTT.

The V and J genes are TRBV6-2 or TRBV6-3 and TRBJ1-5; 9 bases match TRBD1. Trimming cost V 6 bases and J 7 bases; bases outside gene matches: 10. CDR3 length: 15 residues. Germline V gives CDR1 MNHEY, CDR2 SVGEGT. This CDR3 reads CASSRVPGQGQPQHF. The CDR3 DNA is TGTGCCAGCAGCCGCGTCCCGGGACAGGGACAGCCCCAGCATTTT.

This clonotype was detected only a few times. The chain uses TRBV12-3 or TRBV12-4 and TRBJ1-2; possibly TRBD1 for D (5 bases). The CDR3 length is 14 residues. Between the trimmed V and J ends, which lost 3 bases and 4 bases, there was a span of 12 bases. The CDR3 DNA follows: TGTGCCAGCAGTTTGGGGGGAGAGCGCTATGGCTACACCTTC. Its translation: CASSLGGERYGYTF.

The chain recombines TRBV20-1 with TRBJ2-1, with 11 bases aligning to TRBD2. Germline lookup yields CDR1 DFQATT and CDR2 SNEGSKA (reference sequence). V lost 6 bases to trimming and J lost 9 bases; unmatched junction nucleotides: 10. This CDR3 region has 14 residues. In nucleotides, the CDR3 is TGCAGTGCCGCAAATAGCGGGGGGGCCTCTGAGCAGTTCTTC. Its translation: CSAANSGGASEQFF.

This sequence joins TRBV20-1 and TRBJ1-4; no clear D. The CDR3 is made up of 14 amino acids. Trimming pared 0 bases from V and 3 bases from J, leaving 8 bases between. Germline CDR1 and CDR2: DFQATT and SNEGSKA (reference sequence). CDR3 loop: CSAREGGSNEKLFF. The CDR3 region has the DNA TGCAGTGCTAGAGAAGGAGGGTCTAATGAAAAACTGTTTTTT.

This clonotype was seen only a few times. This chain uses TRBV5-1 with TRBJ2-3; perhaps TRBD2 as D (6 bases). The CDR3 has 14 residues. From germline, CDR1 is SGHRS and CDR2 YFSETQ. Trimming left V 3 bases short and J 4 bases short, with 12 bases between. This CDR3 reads CASSSGESADTQYF. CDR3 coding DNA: TGCGCCAGCAGCTCGGGGGAGTCGGCAGATACGCAGTATTTT. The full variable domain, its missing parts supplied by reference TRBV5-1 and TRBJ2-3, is KAGVTQTPRYLIKTRGQQVTLSCSPISGHRSVSWYQQTPGQGLQFLFEYFSETQRNKGNFPGRFSGRQFSNSRSEMNVSTLELGDSALYLCASSSGESADTQYFGPGTRLTVL.

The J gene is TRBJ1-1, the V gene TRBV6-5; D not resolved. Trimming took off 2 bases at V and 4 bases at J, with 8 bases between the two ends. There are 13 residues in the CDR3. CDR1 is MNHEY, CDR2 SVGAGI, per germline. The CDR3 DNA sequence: TGTGCCAGCAGTTACGGGTTGGCCACTGAAGCTTTCTTT. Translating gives CASSYGLATEAFF.

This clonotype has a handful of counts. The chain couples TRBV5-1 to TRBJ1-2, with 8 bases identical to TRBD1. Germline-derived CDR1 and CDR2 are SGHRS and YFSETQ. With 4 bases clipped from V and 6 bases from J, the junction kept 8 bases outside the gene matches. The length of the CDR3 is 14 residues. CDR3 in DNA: TGCGCCAGCAGCATCCTTGACAGGGGTGATGGCTACACCTTC. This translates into CASSILDRGDGYTF.

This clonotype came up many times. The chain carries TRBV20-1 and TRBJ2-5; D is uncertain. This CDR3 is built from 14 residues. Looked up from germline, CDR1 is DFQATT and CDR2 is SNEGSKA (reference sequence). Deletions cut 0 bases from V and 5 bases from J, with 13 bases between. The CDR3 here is CSARDGRAGETQYF. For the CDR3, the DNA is TGCAGTGCTAGAGATGGACGAGCCGGGGAGACCCAGTACTTC.

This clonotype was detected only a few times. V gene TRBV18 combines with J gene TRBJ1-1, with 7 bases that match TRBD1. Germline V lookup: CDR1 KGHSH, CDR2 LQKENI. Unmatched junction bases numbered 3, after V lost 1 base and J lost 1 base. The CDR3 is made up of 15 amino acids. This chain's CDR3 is CASSPRQGENTEAFF. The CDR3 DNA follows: TGTGCCAGCTCACCACGACAGGGTGAGAACACTGAAGCTTTCTTT.

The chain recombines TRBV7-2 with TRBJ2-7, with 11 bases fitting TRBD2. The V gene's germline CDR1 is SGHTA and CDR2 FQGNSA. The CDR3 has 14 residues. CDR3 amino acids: CASSLAGGNYEQYV. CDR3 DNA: TGTGCCAGCAGCCTAGCGGGGGGCAACTACGAGCAGTACGTC.

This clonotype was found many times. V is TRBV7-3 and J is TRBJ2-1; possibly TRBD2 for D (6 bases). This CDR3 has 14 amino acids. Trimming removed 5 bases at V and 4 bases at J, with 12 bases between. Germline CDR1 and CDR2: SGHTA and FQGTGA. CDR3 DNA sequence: TGTGCCAGCAGCATCGATGGGGGGTACAATGAGCAGTTCTTC. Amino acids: CASSIDGGYNEQFF.

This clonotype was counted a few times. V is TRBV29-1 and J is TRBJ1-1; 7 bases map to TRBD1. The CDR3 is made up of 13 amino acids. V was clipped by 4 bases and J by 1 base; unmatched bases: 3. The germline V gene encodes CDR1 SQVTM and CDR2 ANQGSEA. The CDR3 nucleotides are TGCAGCGTTGTGGACAGGAAGAACACTGAAGCTTTCTTT. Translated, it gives CSVVDRKNTEAFF. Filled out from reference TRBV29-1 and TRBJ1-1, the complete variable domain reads SAVISQKPSRDICQRGTSLTIQCQVDSQVTMMFWYRQQPGQSLTLIATANQGSEATYESGFVIDKFPISRPNLTFSTLTVSNMSPEDSSIYLCSVVDRKNTEAFFGQGTRLTVV.